A selection of T cell receptor beta chains follows, all from one sample in a study of OX40 agonist ivuxolimab in advanced cancers. Clones were sequenced by immunoSEQ multiplex PCR, and TCRdb holds only the in-frame ones, with some missing. The top ten clones hold roughly 0.67% of a sample with about 64,000 clones, less than 90% of them seen once. Material: CD4+ or CD8+ T cells sorted from blood, obtained in a trial of the OX40 agonist ivuxolimab. Receptors were obtained from an adult with an advanced solid tumor such as melanoma, head and neck, liver or kidney cancer. The CDR3 runs from the conserved cysteine through the conserved F or W. D genes are given only for firm matches. Clone size, where shown, is once, few, many, or a class for clones that have expanded.

>TRBJ2-1|-|TRBV5-1|TRBD1
CASSLGSAGGINNEQFF
TGCGCCAGCAGCTTGGGGTCGGCAGGGGGCATCAATAATGAGCAGTTCTTC
>TRBJ2-1|once|TRBV5-8|-
CASSFRGRLYNEQFF
TGTGCCAGCAGCTTTCGGGGGCGTCTCTACAATGAGCAGTTCTTC
>TRBJ2-1|-|TRBV28|TRBD2
CASVGGSSYNEQFF
TGTGCCAGCGTGGGCGGGAGCTCCTACAATGAGCAGTTCTTC
>TRBJ2-7|-|TRBV7-9|-
CASSLASKMGRLTDEQYF
TGTGCCAGCAGCTTAGCCTCAAAGATGGGTCGTCTCACAGACGAGCAGTACTTC
>TRBJ1-5|-|TRBV5-8|-
CASSRQGGPQHF
TGTGCCAGCAGCCGCCAAGGGGGGCCCCAGCATTTT
>TRBJ1-4|-|TRBV19|-
CASRVSTNEKLFF
TGTGCCAGCAGGGTATCAACTAATGAAAAACTGTTTTTT
>TRBJ2-7|-|TRBV5-4|-
CASSLGDRTGCYEQYF
TGTGCCAGCAGCTTGGGGGACCGTACGGGATGCTACGAGCAGTACTTC
>TRBJ2-3|-|TRBV28|TRBD2
CASSLGGGIGQYF
TGTGCCAGCAGTTTGGGCGGGGGAATTGGGCAGTATTTT
>TRBJ2-5|-|TRBV10-3|TRBD2
CAISESTSGLQETQYF
TGTGCCATCAGTGAGTCTACTAGCGGGCTACAAGAGACCCAGTACTTC
>TRBJ2-4|-|TRBV18|-
CASSPLQSDRNIQYF
TGTGCCAGCTCACCCCTACAATCTGATCGGAACATTCAGTACTTC
>TRBJ1-1|-|TRBV21-1|-
CASSKADRKRGGPEAFF
TGTGCCAGCAGCAAAGCCGATAGGAAGAGAGGAGGTCCTGAAGCTTTCTTT
>TRBJ2-2|-|TRBV19|TRBD1
CASMVSGGTGELFF
TGTGCCAGTATGGTGTCAGGGGGCACCGGGGAGCTGTTTTTT
>TRBJ1-1|-|TRBV28|-
CASSFIQLMNTEAFF
TGTGCCAGCAGTTTTATCCAGCTCATGAACACTGAAGCTTTCTTT
>TRBJ2-7|-|TRBV2|-
CASMLRSYEQYF
TGTGCCAGCATGCTGAGATCCTACGAGCAGTACTTC
>TRBJ2-1|once|TRBV30|-
CAWRGPPETEQFF
TGTGCCTGGAGGGGGCCTCCGGAGACTGAGCAGTTCTTC
>TRBJ2-3|-|TRBV11-2|-
CASSFGSVADTQYF
TGTGCCAGCAGCTTCGGGAGTGTGGCAGATACGCAGTATTTT